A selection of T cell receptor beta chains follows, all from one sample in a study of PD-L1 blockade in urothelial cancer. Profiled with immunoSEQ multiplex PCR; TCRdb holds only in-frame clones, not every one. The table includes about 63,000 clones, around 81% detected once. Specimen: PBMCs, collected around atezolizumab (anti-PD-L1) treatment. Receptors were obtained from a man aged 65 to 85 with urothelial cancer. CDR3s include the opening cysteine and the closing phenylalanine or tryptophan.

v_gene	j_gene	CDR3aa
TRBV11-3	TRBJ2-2	CASSLGVGQGVGELFF
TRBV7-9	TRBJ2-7	CASSARTGRFHEQYF
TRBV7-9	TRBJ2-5	CASSSGRGPWGETQYF
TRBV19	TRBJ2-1	CASRPQGADGEQFF
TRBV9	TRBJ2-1	CASSVAGLAGPNEQFF
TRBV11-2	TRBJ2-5	CASSTRTSILQETQYF
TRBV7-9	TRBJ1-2	CASSPHDRGNYGYTF
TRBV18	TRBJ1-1	CASSPMAAEAFF
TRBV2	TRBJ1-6	CASSGTDNSPLHF
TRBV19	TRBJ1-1	CASSIGGSDTEAFF
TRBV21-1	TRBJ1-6	CASSKARPLSYNSPLHF
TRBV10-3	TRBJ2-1	CAISDLLETSGRSPADEQFF
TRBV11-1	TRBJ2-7	CASSPGPPREQYF
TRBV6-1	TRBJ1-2	CASSEGTGGVRPATNYGYTF
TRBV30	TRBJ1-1	CAWTQDDTEAFF
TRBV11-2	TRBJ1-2	CASSLDGGGYTF
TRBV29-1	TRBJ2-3	CSAAPGADTQYF
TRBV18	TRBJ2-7	CASSLGTGGDEQYF
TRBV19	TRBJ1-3	CASSARAWGNTIYF
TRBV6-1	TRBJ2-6	CASISSGANVLTF
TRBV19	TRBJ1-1	CASSIDRGGTEAFF
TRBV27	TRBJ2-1	CASSPGTTGNNEQFF
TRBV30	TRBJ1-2	CAWAMSGGATGGYTF
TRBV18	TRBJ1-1	CASSPRQGGTEAFF
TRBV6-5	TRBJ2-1	CASSSPPRVDYNEQFF
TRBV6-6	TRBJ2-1	CASSPSGRGYNEQFF
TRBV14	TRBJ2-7	CASSRFQGSYEQYF
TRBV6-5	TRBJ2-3	CASRDTASDTQYF
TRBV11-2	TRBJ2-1	CASSPTSGSTLRQFF